Below, one T cell receptor (beta chain) is given with its context. The method was immunoSEQ multiplex PCR; TCRdb's version includes in-frame clones alone and lacks a portion of them. The profile covers approximately 210,000 clones, with almost 85% appearing a single time and 15% taken by the ten largest. The entry originates in a study of blood T cell repertoires in COVID-19. The germline V gene has CDR1 SGDLS and CDR2 YYNGEE. The CDR3 runs to 15 residues. The J segment lost 4 bases and the V segment lost 0 bases, leaving 3 bases of the junction unmatched. Cohort 3 recovery required two negative PCRs, clearance, or symptom resolution.

This receptor was obtained from a man between 40 and 49 years old who had recovered from COVID-19. The sample comprised PBMCs or T cells enriched from blood (not recorded which). V and J are TRBV9 and TRBJ2-1, with 8 bases that match TRBD1. The CDR3 sequence is CASSVGGQVYNEQFF. The DNA for the CDR3 is TGTGCCAGCAGCGTAGGGGGACAGGTGTACAATGAGCAGTTCTTC.